Following are 10 T cell receptor beta chains from one sample sequenced in a study of Graves' ophthalmopathy and Graves' hyperthyroidism. Amplifying from RNA transcripts, the study obtained TCR beta CDR3 regions. Following a first-round RT-PCR that used HTBI primers, a second-round multiplex PCR was carried out. One entry per CDR3 protein, called by TCRdb with MiXCR from the multiplex PCR reads. The sample records 560,000 or so distinct CDR3 sequences, 35% to 40% being singletons. Sample: peripheral blood or thyroid tissue (not recorded which). Source of these receptors: an adult man with Graves' hyperthyroidism.

The chain employs TRBV24-1 and TRBJ2-5; 16 positions agree with TRBD2. Per germline, CDR1 KGHDR and CDR2 SFDVKD. V was clipped by 5 bases and J by 4 bases; unmatched bases: 9. The CDR3 covers 18 residues. The CDR3 sequence is CATSAAGTSGRVGETQYF. CDR3 DNA sequence: TGTGCCACCAGTGCCGCCGGGACTAGCGGGAGGGTGGGAGAGACCCAGTACTTC.

On this clonotype itself: A much larger clone lies one base from this, so it may be a read error. The CDR3 end shows no conserved phenylalanine or tryptophan, and so a read error is likely. In DNA form, the CDR3 reads TGTGCCAGCAGTGGTCGTCCCGGGACAGGGGGCGGCAATCAGCCCCAGCATCTT. Protein sequence: CASSGRPGTGGGNQPQHL. This chain joins TRBV2 and TRBJ1-5, with 12 bases aligning to TRBD1. V trimming: 4 bases; J trimming: 2 bases; junction bases outside the gene matches: 9. Germline lookup yields CDR1 SNHLY and CDR2 FYNNEI. The CDR3 is 18 amino acids.

The table lists this clonotype with many counts. This chain connects TRBV12-3 or TRBV12-4 to TRBJ1-3; no reliable D call. CDR3 length equals 12 residues. The V end was cut by 6 bases, the J end by 3 bases, with 6 bases between. CDR3 residues: CASSQDGNTIYF. The CDR3 coding sequence is TGTGCCAGCAGCCAGGATGGAAACACCATATATTTT.

This clonotype was recorded many times. The gene calls are TRBV20-1 and TRBJ1-1, with a tentative D call TRBD1 (5 bases). This CDR3 spans 13 amino acids. V lost 6 bases and J 4 bases, leaving 15 bases between the germline ends. Germline lookup yields CDR1 DFQATT and CDR2 SNEGSKA (reference sequence). The CDR3 sequence: CSAPFGTSTEAFF. The CDR3 nucleotides are TGCAGTGCCCCCTTTGGGACCTCCACTGAAGCTTTCTTT.

A note on this clonotype: A much larger clone is a single base away; this may be a read error. The chain combines TRBV6-1 with TRBJ2-7; 10 bases line up with TRBD1. This CDR3 has 14 amino acids. V trimming: 5 bases; J trimming: 9 bases; junction bases outside the gene matches: 10. From germline, CDR1 is MNHNS and CDR2 SASEGT. CDR3: CASSHGTGVVGQYF. For the CDR3, the DNA is TGTGCCAGCAGTCACGGGACAGGGGTTGTCGGGCAGTACTTC.

This clonotype was seen repeatedly, ten times or more. The chain recombines TRBV20-1 with TRBJ2-5, with 8 positions matching TRBD1. This CDR3 has 14 residues. The germline V gene has CDR1 DFQATT and CDR2 SNEGSKA (reference sequence). Unmatched junction bases numbered 9, after V lost 5 bases and J lost 4 bases. The CDR3 nucleotides are TGCAGTGCTTGGGTCCAGGGGGCCGGAGAGACCCAGTACTTC. It yields the protein CSAWVQGAGETQYF.

This clonotype was found once. The chain recombines TRBV14 with TRBJ2-7, with D perhaps matching TRBD2 (7 bases). Per germline, CDR1 SGHDN and CDR2 FVKESK. CDR3 length equals 15 residues. V lost 3 bases, J lost 7 bases, and 19 bases lay in between. CDR3 region: CASSHRGLSQGEQYF. The CDR3 region has the DNA TGTGCCAGCAGCCACAGGGGACTATCGCAGGGTGAGCAGTACTTC.

This clonotype was found a few times. This chain joins TRBV6-6 and TRBJ1-5, with 8 bases aligning to TRBD1. V was clipped by 0 bases and J by 4 bases; unmatched bases: 5. CDR1 is MNHNY and CDR2 is SVGAGI in the germline V gene (reference sequence). The CDR3 consists of 16 residues. The CDR3 DNA follows: TGTGCCAGCAGTTACTCGCAGGGGGCGAGAAATCAGCCCCAGCATTTT. This gives the protein CASSYSQGARNQPQHF.

This clonotype was recorded many times. V and J are TRBV2 and TRBJ2-5; 10 bases are shared with TRBD2. The germline gives CDR1 SNHLY, CDR2 FYNNEI. Trimming removed 4 bases from V and 3 bases from J; junction bases left unmatched: 5. The CDR3 is made up of 15 amino acids. CDR3 region: CASSGRTSGKETQYF. The CDR3 DNA reads as TGTGCCAGCAGTGGCAGGACTAGCGGAAAAGAGACCCAGTACTTC.

The chain combines TRBV7-2 with TRBJ1-4; 12 positions match TRBD1. Germline loops: CDR1 SGHTA, CDR2 FQGNSA. J was trimmed by 8 bases and V by 5 bases; bases with no gene match: 9. The CDR3 runs 16 residues. The CDR3 nucleotides read TGTGCCAGCAGCCAACGCGGTGGGACAGGGGGCGAAAAACTGTTTTTT. It encodes CASSQRGGTGGEKLFF.